Below are 14 T cell receptor beta chains sequenced from a single sample in a study of CD8 T cells in ankylosing spondylitis (TCRdb year 2017). The library came from 5' RACE. The sequencer listed for this sample is Illumina HiSeq 2500. The raw public reads went through TCRdb reprocessing: fastp at Q25, MiXCR clone calling, in-frame beta chains kept. Entries are consolidated by CDR3 protein sequence, retaining the most common genes and DNA. For this sample the table gives some 130,000 distinct CDR3 sequences, of which roughly 6.6% were detected only once. The top ten constitute 9.5% to 15% of the sample. Sequencing was carried out using blood, either unsorted or a sorted T cell fraction (not recorded which). Source of these receptors: a female donor with ankylosing spondylitis or in good health (not recorded which).

The table lists this clonotype with many counts. V is TRBV5-1 and J is TRBJ1-1; 8 bases are a match to TRBD1. The trim removed 0 bases at V and 4 bases at J, leaving 5 bases unmatched. CDR3 length equals 15 residues. Germline assignment: CDR1 SGHRS and CDR2 YFSETQ. The CDR3 region is CASSLAQGAGTEAFF. The CDR3 coding sequence is TGCGCCAGCAGCTTGGCCCAGGGGGCTGGCACTGAAGCTTTCTTT.

This clonotype was recorded at least ten times. This chain links TRBV12-3 or TRBV12-4 with TRBJ1-4, with TRBD1 matching 7 bases. The ends lost 6 bases at V and 7 bases at J; junction bases unmatched: 11. The CDR3 contains 15 residues. The CDR3 region is CASRPDRFGGEKLFF. CDR3 coding DNA: TGTGCCAGCAGACCGGACAGGTTCGGGGGTGAAAAACTGTTTTTT.

This chain joins TRBV7-9 and TRBJ2-4, with 8 bases aligning to TRBD2. The CDR3 extends over 14 amino acids. The ends lost 5 bases at V and 10 bases at J; junction bases unmatched: 10. CDR1 and CDR2 from the germline V gene are SEHNR and FQNEAQ (reference sequence). The CDR3 nucleotides read TGTGCCAGCAGCCCCGGGATCCCGGGAGGGATTCAGTACTTC. Amino acid sequence: CASSPGIPGGIQYF.

This clonotype was detected many times. The J gene is TRBJ1-1, the V gene TRBV7-9; D is ambiguous. Trimming cost V 1 base and J 3 bases, with 6 bases left between them. The CDR3 has 13 residues. In germline, CDR1 is SEHNR, CDR2 FQNEAQ (reference sequence). The CDR3 loop is CASSLVQDTEAFF. The CDR3 coding sequence is TGTGCCAGCAGCTTAGTCCAGGACACTGAAGCTTTCTTT.

This clonotype was counted ten times or more. The chain joins TRBV7-2 to TRBJ2-1; 12 nucleotides line up with TRBD2. This CDR3 is built from 17 residues. Germline CDR1 and CDR2: SGHTA and FQGNSA. Losses at the gene ends were 5 bases for V and 8 bases for J; bases not matched to a gene: 13. As DNA, the CDR3 is TGTGCCAGCAGCCCCCGAGGGGCTAGCGGGGGGGCCGATGAGCAGTTCTTC. It is translated as CASSPRGASGGADEQFF. The full variable domain, its missing parts supplied by reference TRBV7-2 and TRBJ2-1, is GAGVSQSPSNKVTEKGKDVELRCDPISGHTALYWYRQSLGQGLEFLIYFQGNSAPDKSGLPSDRFSAERTGGSVSTLTIQRTQQEDSAVYLCASSPRGASGGADEQFFGPGTRLTVL.

This clonotype has a count of ten or more. In DNA form, the CDR3 reads TGTGCCAGCCGACGGTACCAAGAGACCCAGTACTTC. The encoded protein is CASRRYQETQYF. The chain uses TRBV7-8 and TRBJ2-5; no clear D gene. Trimming cost V 8 bases and J 0 bases, with 7 bases left between them. The germline CDR1 and CDR2 sequences are SGHVS and FQNEAQ. The CDR3 sequence is 12 residues long.

This clonotype was observed a handful of times. The CDR3 here is CASSYRQSVNTIYF. CDR3 in DNA: TGTGCCAGCAGTTACCGACAATCGGTAAACACCATATATTTT. This chain uses TRBV6-2 or TRBV6-3 with TRBJ1-3, with unresolved D. V was trimmed by 2 bases and J by 6 bases, leaving 11 bases between them. The CDR3 runs to 14 residues. Germline lookup yields CDR1 MNHEY and CDR2 SVGEGT.

The chain couples TRBV7-2 to TRBJ2-1; D call uncertain. Per the germline V gene, CDR1 is SGHTA and CDR2 is FQGNSA. There are 15 residues in the CDR3. V lost 1 base and J lost 6, with 13 bases in between. CDR3 in amino acids: CASSLGATRGNEQFF. The CDR3 coding sequence is TGTGCCAGCAGCTTAGGGGCAACACGAGGCAATGAGCAGTTCTTC.

The J gene is TRBJ2-3, the V gene TRBV7-9; possible D gene TRBD1, 6 bases. V gave up 2 bases and J gave up 1 base, with 10 bases separating them. Germline V lookup: CDR1 SEHNR, CDR2 FQNEAQ (reference sequence). CDR3 length: 15 amino acids. CDR3 protein: CASSLRDTGTDTQYF. The CDR3 nucleotides are TGTGCCAGCAGCTTAAGGGACACGGGCACAGATACGCAGTATTTT.

J is TRBJ2-1 and V is TRBV6-1; 11 nucleotides line up with TRBD2. Germline V lookup: CDR1 MNHNS, CDR2 SASEGT. Trimming removed 6 bases from V and 7 bases from J; junction bases left unmatched: 5. The CDR3 runs 14 residues. The CDR3 spells CASSILAGENEQFF. Here the CDR3 DNA reads TGTGCCAGCAGCATACTAGCGGGGGAGAATGAGCAGTTCTTC.

This clonotype came up many times. The chain has TRBV6-5 and TRBJ1-3, with D hard to call. Germline V gene sequence: CDR1 MNHEY, CDR2 SVGAGI. Between the trimmed V and J ends, which lost 4 bases and 0 bases, there was a span of 4 bases. This CDR3 has 13 residues. The CDR3 DNA follows: TGTGCCAGCAGTTCCTACTCTGGAAACACCATATATTTT. Translation: CASSSYSGNTIYF.

This clonotype was observed at least ten times. This chain joins TRBV12-3 or TRBV12-4 and TRBJ1-1; no clear D. This CDR3 is 14 amino acids long. The ends were cut back, 3 bases at V and 3 bases at J, with 11 bases in the middle. The CDR3 DNA follows: TGTGCCAGCAGTTTGGAGGGTGGGTACACTGAAGCTTTCTTT. Its protein product is CASSLEGGYTEAFF.

This clonotype has a count of ten or more. The chain couples TRBV6-5 to TRBJ2-5; D is possibly TRBD2 (6 bases). Germline CDR1 and CDR2: MNHEY and SVGAGI. The CDR3 has 18 amino acids. The V end was cut by 0 bases, the J end by 1 base, with 18 bases between. The CDR3 region is CASSYSGVRELRQETQYF. The CDR3 nucleotides read TGTGCCAGCAGTTACTCGGGGGTTCGGGAGTTACGCCAAGAGACCCAGTACTTC.

This clonotype was detected many times. The V gene is TRBV27, the J gene TRBJ2-7, with 7 bases fitting TRBD2. The CDR3 runs to 18 residues. V lost 5 bases to trimming and J lost 3 bases; unmatched junction nucleotides: 19. CDR1 and CDR2 from the germline V gene are MNHEY and SMNVEV (reference sequence). The CDR3 region is CASSPLSGRGRTRYEQYF. The CDR3 coding sequence is TGTGCCAGCAGTCCACTATCGGGGCGGGGGAGAACCCGCTACGAGCAGTACTTC.